The T cell receptor beta chain described here comes from a study of blood T cell repertoires in COVID-19. Study background: T cells, B-cell-depleted T cells, or PBMCs supplied cDNA or gDNA.

Only in-frame clones appear in the TCRdb table, and some are missing; sequencing was by immunoSEQ multiplex PCR. The data show about 300,000 clones, 80% to 90% seen once. Trimming removed 2 bases from V and 3 bases from J; junction bases left unmatched: 8. Germline V gene sequence: CDR1 MDHEN, CDR2 SYDVKM. CDR3 size: 16 residues. This TCR came from a man aged 18-30 years who had recovered from COVID-19. Sequencing was performed on peripheral blood. This chain connects TRBV28 to TRBJ2-5, with 8 bases fitting TRBD2. The CDR3 coding sequence is TGTGCCAGCAGTTTAAGTAGCGGGACCACCAAAGAGACCCAGTACTTC. Residues: CASSLSSGTTKETQYF.